These 17 T cell receptor beta chains share one sample of origin, sequenced in a study of blood T cell repertoires in COVID-19. Produced via immunoSEQ multiplex PCR; TCRdb's table is partial and in-frame only. The sample shows 45,000 to 50,000 clones, roughly 91% of them seen only once. The sequenced material came from peripheral blood. The receptors originated from a man between 50 and 59 years old with active COVID-19.

The chain links TRBV7-2 to TRBJ2-3; 13 bases map to TRBD2. The CDR3 runs 18 residues. CDR1 is SGHTA and CDR2 is FQGNSA in the germline V gene. The V and J ends lost 2 bases and 1 base, in that order; junction bases with no gene match: 6. The CDR3 region has the DNA TGTGCCAGCAGCTTATTACTAGCGGGGGGGCTGGGCACAGATACGCAGTATTTT. Translation: CASSLLLAGGLGTDTQYF.

V gene TRBV24-1 combines with J gene TRBJ2-1; 9 bases match TRBD1. After removal of 4 bases from V and 3 bases from J, the junction contained 6 bases not matched to a gene. The germline CDR1 and CDR2 sequences are KGHDR and SFDVKD. CDR3 length: 16 amino acids. Written as DNA, the CDR3 is TGTGCCACCAGTGACCCCGGGACAGGGAGCTACAATGAGCAGTTCTTC. It encodes CATSDPGTGSYNEQFF.

The chain links TRBV5-1 to TRBJ2-5; D is possibly TRBD2 (7 bases). CDR1 SGHRS and CDR2 YFSETQ come from the germline V gene. The CDR3 sequence is 17 residues long. Trimming removed 4 bases at V and 0 bases at J, with 19 bases between. CDR3 sequence (DNA): TGCGCCAGCAGCCCGGCCGGGGGGCAAGCCTACCAAGAGACCCAGTACTTC. Amino acids: CASSPAGGQAYQETQYF.

The chain carries TRBV9 and TRBJ2-3; TRBD1 might be the D (6 bases). The ends were cut back, 4 bases at V and 1 base at J, with 16 bases in the middle. The CDR3 runs to 16 residues. Germline lookup yields CDR1 SGDLS and CDR2 YYNGEE. CDR3 region: CASSPRPGAGTDTQYF. CDR3 DNA sequence: TGTGCCAGCAGCCCTAGGCCAGGGGCGGGCACAGATACGCAGTATTTT.

This clone was counted once. The chain recombines TRBV5-4 with TRBJ1-1; D unresolved. The length of the CDR3 is 12 residues. Trimming removed 1 base at V and 3 bases at J, with 4 bases between. Germline V CDR1 and CDR2: SGHNT, YYREEE (reference sequence). The CDR3 bases are TGTGCCAGCAGCTTGTCTTACACTGAAGCTTTCTTT. Translating it yields CASSLSYTEAFF.

The rearrangement joins TRBV15 to TRBJ2-5; tentatively, D is TRBD1 (6 bases). This CDR3 has 16 amino acids. Germline V gene lookup returns CDR1 LNHNV and CDR2 YYDKDF (reference sequence). V lost 2 bases, J lost 5 bases, and 18 bases lay in between. In nucleotides, the CDR3 is TGTGCCACCAGCAGACCTCAGACAGTGGGGGCCGAGACCCAGTACTTC. It specifies CATSRPQTVGAETQYF.

The chain is built from TRBV5-8 and TRBJ2-7, with no clear D. There are 15 residues in the CDR3. Germline V gene sequence: CDR1 SGHTS, CDR2 YDEGEE. V lost 2 bases and J 4 bases, leaving 16 bases between the germline ends. As DNA, the CDR3 is TGTGCCAGCAGCTTTCGTGGCCCCTCTAGTTACGAGCAGTACTTC. Its protein product is CASSFRGPSSYEQYF.

This chain uses TRBV10-3 with TRBJ1-2; 8 bases agree with TRBD1. The junction had 4 bases not matched to a gene; V was cut back by 2 bases and J by 8 bases. Germline V gene sequence: CDR1 ENHRY, CDR2 SYGVKD. The CDR3 contains 13 residues. The CDR3 nucleotides read TGTGCCATCAGTGAGCCCGGACAGGGAGGCTACACCTTC. It translates to CAISEPGQGGYTF.

This clone was seen once. The J gene is TRBJ1-1, the V gene TRBV27; D not resolved. V lost 0 bases and J lost 2, with 10 bases in between. CDR1 and CDR2 from the germline V gene are MNHEY and SMNVEV (reference sequence). The CDR3 is made up of 15 amino acids. The CDR3 DNA sequence: TGTGCCAGCAGTTTATCAGCCGATTCAAACACTGAAGCTTTCTTT. It translates to CASSLSADSNTEAFF.

The chain is built from TRBV19 and TRBJ1-2; 10 positions agree with TRBD1. CDR3 size: 15 residues. The germline gives CDR1 LNHDA, CDR2 SQIVND (reference sequence). V was clipped by 4 bases and J by 4 bases; unmatched bases: 6. The CDR3 sequence is CASSTGQGFGYGYTF. For the CDR3, the DNA is TGTGCCAGTAGTACGGGACAGGGGTTCGGCTATGGCTACACCTTC.

The V and J genes are TRBV5-1 and TRBJ2-1; the D is unclear. Looked up from germline, CDR1 is SGHRS and CDR2 is YFSETQ. The CDR3 consists of 15 residues. Trimming took 1 base from V and 0 from J, leaving 8 bases between them. CDR3 nucleotides: TGCGCCAGCAGCTTGAGGCGGAGCTCCTACAATGAGCAGTTCTTC. The encoded protein is CASSLRRSSYNEQFF. Full variable domain (remainder filled in from reference TRBV5-1 and TRBJ2-1): KAGVTQTPRYLIKTRGQQVTLSCSPISGHRSVSWYQQTPGQGLQFLFEYFSETQRNKGNFPGRFSGRQFSNSRSEMNVSTLELGDSALYLCASSLRRSSYNEQFFGPGTRLTVL.

The chain combines TRBV2 with TRBJ2-3, with 10 bases fitting TRBD2. Per the germline V gene, CDR1 is SNHLY and CDR2 is FYNNEI. The ends lost 6 bases at V and 0 bases at J; junction bases unmatched: 12. The CDR3 spans 18 residues. CDR3 sequence: CASSSRTSGRASTDTQYF. In DNA, the CDR3 is TGTGCCAGCAGCTCGAGGACTAGCGGAAGGGCTAGCACAGATACGCAGTATTTT. Using reference TRBV2 and TRBJ2-3 for the parts outside the CDR3, the full variable domain is EPEVTQTPSHQVTQMGQEVILRCVPISNHLYFYWYRQILGQKVEFLVSFYNNEISEKSEIFDDQFSVERPDGSNFTLKIRSTKLEDSAMYFCASSSRTSGRASTDTQYFGPGTRLTVL.

The chain employs TRBV4-2 and TRBJ1-5; no reliable D call. CDR3 length: 14 residues. The V and J ends lost 0 bases and 6 bases respectively, with 9 bases between them. Germline CDR1 reads LGHNA; CDR2 reads YNFKEQ. CDR3 sequence: CASSQDFAVQPQHF. The DNA of the CDR3 is TGTGCCAGCAGCCAAGATTTTGCAGTTCAGCCCCAGCATTTT.

The chain carries TRBV10-3 and TRBJ1-2, with D possibly TRBD1 on 6 matching bases. The CDR3 covers 15 residues. Trimming took 0 bases from V and 3 from J, leaving 11 bases between them. CDR1 is ENHRY, CDR2 SYGVKD, per germline. The chain's CDR3 is CAISESGAGDYGYTF. In DNA form, the CDR3 reads TGTGCCATCAGTGAGTCGGGCGCAGGGGACTATGGCTACACCTTC.

The rearrangement links TRBV6-5 to TRBJ1-4; TRBD1 might be the D (5 bases). Germline V lookup: CDR1 MNHEY, CDR2 SVGAGI. The V end was cut by 5 bases, the J end by 4 bases, with 11 bases between. The CDR3 consists of 14 residues. The DNA for the CDR3 is TGTGCCAGCAGTCCAGGGCGGGATAATGAAAAACTGTTTTTT. Translation: CASSPGRDNEKLFF.

The rearrangement links TRBV6-5 to TRBJ2-1; 12 nucleotides match TRBD2. The CDR3 has 15 amino acids. The germline gives CDR1 MNHEY, CDR2 SVGAGI. J was trimmed by 5 bases and V by 5 bases; bases with no gene match: 4. CDR3 DNA: TGTGCCAGCAGTACCACTAGCGGGGGGCACAATGAGCAGTTCTTC. Translation gives CASSTTSGGHNEQFF.

The V and J genes are TRBV4-2 and TRBJ2-3; a possible D gene is TRBD2 (6 bases). This CDR3 is 17 amino acids long. The germline CDR1 and CDR2 sequences are LGHNA and YNFKEQ. The V end lost 0 bases, the J end lost 6 bases, and 19 bases lay between the germline ends. CDR3 DNA: TGTGCCAGCAGCCAAGAATGGAGGGTCCCCTCTTCGGATACGCAGTATTTT. The encoded protein is CASSQEWRVPSSDTQYF.